A single sample is the source of the 24 T cell receptor beta chains below, sequenced in a study of shared clonotypes between healthy human individuals. The method was immunoSEQ multiplex PCR; TCRdb's version includes in-frame clones alone and lacks a portion of them. This sample has 660,000 or so clones, with approximately 96% found just once. CD45RO-negative cells were positively selected for CCR7, leaving out terminally differentiated effector memory CD45RA+ cells. The sequenced sample was naive CD8+ T cells sorted from blood. These TCRs come from a woman in her 30s in good health.

The chain is built from TRBV18 and TRBJ1-2; D perhaps matches TRBD1 (6 bases). Trimming took 5 bases from V and 8 from J, leaving 18 bases between them. This CDR3 spans 14 amino acids. Germline lookup yields CDR1 KGHSH and CDR2 LQKENI. The CDR3 sequence: CASSETDSPGGYTF. The CDR3 bases are TGTGCCAGCTCAGAGACGGACAGCCCGGGGGGCTACACCTTC.

The chain joins TRBV7-8 to TRBJ1-2; D call uncertain. CDR1 is SGHVS and CDR2 is FQNEAQ in the germline V gene. Trimming took off 0 bases at V and 4 bases at J, with 18 bases between the two ends. The CDR3 extends over 17 amino acids. CDR3 nucleotides: TGTGCCAGCAGCTTAGCGCCGGGCGCTCCCTGGGGCTATGGCTACACCTTC. This sequence encodes CASSLAPGAPWGYGYTF.

This chain connects TRBV4-2 to TRBJ2-2, with 12 bases lining up with TRBD2. Germline assignment: CDR1 LGHNA and CDR2 YNFKEQ. This CDR3 has 20 residues. V lost 6 bases and J lost 3; bases outside the gene matches: 17. The CDR3 DNA sequence: TGTGCCAGCAGTCCCGTAGGTACTACTAGCGGGAGGATTTACACCGGGGAGCTGTTTTTT. Its protein product is CASSPVGTTSGRIYTGELFF.

V and J are TRBV5-1 and TRBJ2-3; D ambiguous. Germline V gives CDR1 SGHRS, CDR2 YFSETQ. The CDR3 loop spans 16 amino acids. Trimming left V 4 bases short and J 0 bases short, with 15 bases between. The CDR3 bases are TGCGCCAGCAGCGCAGACTTCGGGTCTAGCACAGATACGCAGTATTTT. This encodes CASSADFGSSTDTQYF.

The sample holds one count of this clone. The genes are TRBV15 and TRBJ2-1; unclear D gene. This CDR3 spans 15 amino acids. Germline assignment: CDR1 LNHNV and CDR2 YYDKDF (reference sequence). Between the trimmed V and J ends, which lost 1 base and 0 bases, there was a span of 7 bases. CDR3: CATSRARSSYNEQFF. CDR3 nucleotides: TGTGCCACCAGCAGAGCACGGAGCTCCTACAATGAGCAGTTCTTC.

The V gene is TRBV5-1, the J gene TRBJ2-7, with D hard to call. Germline-derived CDR1 and CDR2 are SGHRS and YFSETQ. The CDR3 runs 14 residues. With 2 bases removed from V and 3 bases from J, the gap between germline ends came to 12 bases. The CDR3 here is CASSFVGVHYEQYF. The CDR3 DNA reads TGCGCCAGCAGCTTTGTTGGCGTCCACTACGAGCAGTACTTC.

This CDR3 reads CTSSQETYNEQFF. The CDR3 region has the DNA TGCACCAGCAGCCAAGAAACGTACAATGAGCAGTTCTTC. The chain combines TRBV1 with TRBJ2-1. TRBV1 is a documented pseudogene. The CDR3 loop spans 13 amino acids.

CDR3 bases: TGCAGCACTACAGGGGGGGCAGGCTACGAGCAGTACTTC. This sequence encodes CSTTGGAGYEQYF. The chain has TRBV29-1 and TRBJ2-7; D perhaps matches TRBD1 (8 bases). This CDR3 is 13 amino acids long. The V gene lost 8 bases and the J gene lost 3 bases, with 17 bases spanning the gap. The germline CDR1 and CDR2 sequences are SQVTM and ANQGSEA.

This clone was observed once. This chain uses TRBV7-8 with TRBJ1-6; tentative D call: TRBD1 (5 bases). V lost 5 bases and J 9 bases, leaving 8 bases between the germline ends. The CDR3 extends over 12 amino acids. Germline V lookup: CDR1 SGHVS, CDR2 FQNEAQ. Here the CDR3 DNA reads TGTGCCAGCAGCGGGGGAGGTTCACCCCTCCACTTT. Protein sequence: CASSGGGSPLHF. Based on the CDR3 plus reference TRBV7-8 and TRBJ1-6, the full variable domain is GAGVSQSPRYKVAKRGQDVALRCDPISGHVSLFWYQQALGQGPEFLTYFQNEAQLDKSGLPSDRFFAERPEGSVSTLKIQRTQQEDSAVYLCASSGGGSPLHFGNGTRLTVT.

This chain joins TRBV5-6 and TRBJ1-2; no clear D. CDR1 and CDR2 (germline): SGHDT, YYEEEE. The V gene lost 3 bases and the J gene lost 8 bases, with 14 bases spanning the gap. The CDR3 has 13 amino acids. CDR3 loop: CASSWGDLIGYTF. In DNA form, the CDR3 reads TGTGCCAGCAGCTGGGGAGATTTAATAGGCTACACCTTC.

The CDR3 sequence is CASSLIRVDEQYF. CDR3 in DNA: TGTGCCAGCAGCCTAATTCGAGTCGACGAGCAGTACTTC. This chain joins TRBV14 and TRBJ2-7, with unresolved D. The CDR3 covers 13 residues. Germline values: CDR1 SGHDN, CDR2 FVKESK. Trimming took off 4 bases at V and 5 bases at J, with 12 bases between the two ends.

The chain has TRBV28 and TRBJ2-3; D is perhaps TRBD1 (6 bases). The V and J ends lost 5 bases and 2 bases respectively, with 17 bases between them. Germline CDR1 and CDR2: MDHEN and SYDVKM. The CDR3 loop spans 16 amino acids. CDR3 sequence: CASSSLQGHYTDTQYF. Written as DNA, the CDR3 is TGTGCCAGCAGTAGCCTTCAGGGGCACTACACAGATACGCAGTATTTT.

The chain employs TRBV7-9 and TRBJ2-5; TRBD1 might be the D (6 bases). The V gene lost 2 bases and the J gene lost 4 bases, with 14 bases spanning the gap. The length of the CDR3 is 15 residues. Germline V gives CDR1 SEHNR, CDR2 FQNEAQ (reference sequence). CDR3 amino acids: CASSLMPGVLETQYF. The CDR3, as DNA: TGTGCCAGCAGCTTAATGCCAGGGGTCTTAGAGACCCAGTACTTC.

The chain couples TRBV6-5 to TRBJ2-5; D remains ambiguous. This CDR3 spans 15 amino acids. Germline V lookup: CDR1 MNHEY, CDR2 SVGAGI. Trimming shortened V by 4 bases and J by 5 bases, and 17 bases separated the two germline ends. The CDR3 reads CASSSTHTTRETQYF. In DNA, the CDR3 is TGTGCCAGCAGTTCCACACACACAACCAGGGAGACCCAGTACTTC.

This clone came up once. The chain employs TRBV29-1 and TRBJ2-4, with D perhaps TRBD1 or TRBD2 (5 bases each). There are 15 residues in the CDR3. Germline assignment: CDR1 SQVTM and CDR2 ANQGSEA. V lost 4 bases and J lost 8, with 21 bases in between. CDR3 protein: CSVVIRGPNGDIQYF. Here the CDR3 DNA reads TGCAGCGTTGTGATTAGGGGACCCAATGGGGACATTCAGTACTTC.

This clone was counted a single time. The V and J genes are TRBV27 and TRBJ2-7; D is undetermined. The ends were cut back, 11 bases at V and 2 bases at J, with 13 bases in the middle. There are 12 residues in the CDR3. Germline assignment: CDR1 MNHEY and CDR2 SMNVEV (reference sequence). The CDR3, as DNA: TGTGCCTCCCGGTCGGGCCCCTACGAGCAGTACTTC. Amino acids: CASRSGPYEQYF.

The chain combines TRBV2 with TRBJ2-2; no definite D call. The CDR3 contains 14 residues. Trimming left V 3 bases short and J 3 bases short, with 8 bases between. CDR1 and CDR2 from the germline V gene are SNHLY and FYNNEI. CDR3 DNA sequence: TGTGCCAGCAGTGATTACAGCTACACCGGGGAGCTGTTTTTT. Translating gives CASSDYSYTGELFF.

V usage is TRBV19 and J usage is TRBJ2-2; D possibly corresponds to TRBD2 (6 bases). The V gene lost 6 bases and the J gene lost 6 bases, with 17 bases spanning the gap. Looked up from germline, CDR1 is LNHDA and CDR2 is SQIVND (reference sequence). This CDR3 is built from 15 residues. The CDR3 is CASSSGLPQSGELFF. CDR3 DNA sequence: TGTGCCAGTAGCTCGGGACTCCCGCAATCCGGGGAGCTGTTTTTT.

The table lists this clone with a count of one. This chain uses TRBV10-3 with TRBJ2-3; 8 bases are a match to TRBD2. Trimming at V came to 3 bases and at J to 2 bases, leaving 7 bases not matched to a gene. This CDR3 region has 16 residues. The V gene's germline CDR1 is ENHRY and CDR2 SYGVKD. CDR3 DNA: TGTGCCATCAGTGATGTCCGGGAGGGCGACACAGATACGCAGTATTTT. It translates to CAISDVREGDTDTQYF.

The chain links TRBV27 to TRBJ1-1; D is unresolved. Germline CDR1 is MNHEY and CDR2 is SMNVEV (reference sequence). The CDR3 is made up of 14 amino acids. The germline V and J ends were trimmed by 5 bases and 3 bases, with 13 bases remaining between them. In DNA form, the CDR3 reads TGTGCCAGCAGTGCCTCGAACAGCCACACTGAAGCTTTCTTT. Translating it yields CASSASNSHTEAFF.

This chain joins TRBV29-1 and TRBJ2-5, with a tentative D call TRBD1 (5 bases). The DNA end is more similar to TRBJ2-7, so the J call may be wrong. The CDR3 totals 13 residues. The V gene's germline CDR1 is SQVTM and CDR2 ANQGSEA. CDR3 loop: CSVVRGGSYEQYF. As DNA, the CDR3 is TGCAGCGTTGTAAGGGGTGGATCCTACGAGCAGTACTTC.

This sequence joins TRBV29-1 and TRBJ2-1, with D perhaps being TRBD1 or TRBD2 (6 bases each). Germline loops: CDR1 SQVTM, CDR2 ANQGSEA. The CDR3 has 14 residues. Trimming pared 7 bases from V and 0 bases from J, leaving 13 bases between. CDR3 DNA: TGCAGCGGGGGGGCGGCGGGCTCCTACAATGAGCAGTTCTTC. It is translated as CSGGAAGSYNEQFF.

This clone has just one count. The chain uses TRBV5-4 and TRBJ2-7, with D possibly TRBD2 on 5 matching bases. With 5 bases removed from V and 2 bases from J, the gap between germline ends came to 14 bases. This CDR3 contains 14 residues. The germline V gene encodes CDR1 SGHNT and CDR2 YYREEE (reference sequence). CDR3 protein: CASSDGGATYEQYF. For the CDR3, the DNA is TGTGCCAGCAGTGATGGAGGTGCGACCTACGAGCAGTACTTC.

The V and J genes are TRBV5-1 and TRBJ2-7; TRBD1 or TRBD2 may be the D gene (5 bases each). Trimming removed 0 bases from V and 5 bases from J, with 15 bases in between. Germline V gene data show CDR1 as SGHRS and CDR2 as YFSETQ. This CDR3 has 15 residues. CDR3 amino acids: CASSLGAGALDEQYF. CDR3 sequence (DNA): TGCGCCAGCAGCTTGGGAGCCGGGGCCCTCGACGAGCAGTACTTC. The entire variable domain, with the rest obtained from reference TRBV5-1 and TRBJ2-7, is as follows: KAGVTQTPRYLIKTRGQQVTLSCSPISGHRSVSWYQQTPGQGLQFLFEYFSETQRNKGNFPGRFSGRQFSNSRSEMNVSTLELGDSALYLCASSLGAGALDEQYFGPGTRLTVT.